This T cell receptor (beta chain) was observed in a study of OX40 agonist ivuxolimab in advanced cancers. Study observations and caveats: Partly responding patients at 0.1-3.0 mg/kg showed some of the smallest clonal expansion.

To note about this clone: No antigen is known for it.

The V gene's germline CDR1 is SEHNR and CDR2 FQNEAQ (reference sequence). CDR3 length equals 17 residues. V dropped 0 bases and J dropped 3; count of bases not matched to a gene: 1. Some clones are missing from TCRdb's copy, which holds only in-frame ones; the method was immunoSEQ multiplex PCR. The repertoire has roughly 71,000 clones, roughly 76% of them found once; the top ten carry about 1.6%. The chain carries TRBV7-9 and TRBJ2-2; TRBD2 matches at 13 bases. The sequence derives from an adult with an advanced solid tumor such as melanoma, head and neck, liver or kidney cancer. The input for sequencing was CD4+ or CD8+ T cells sorted from blood, taken in a trial of the OX40 agonist ivuxolimab. CDR3 sequence (DNA): TGTGCCAGCAGCTTAGCAGGGACTAGCGGGGACACCGGGGAGCTGTTTTTT. Translated, it gives CASSLAGTSGDTGELFF.